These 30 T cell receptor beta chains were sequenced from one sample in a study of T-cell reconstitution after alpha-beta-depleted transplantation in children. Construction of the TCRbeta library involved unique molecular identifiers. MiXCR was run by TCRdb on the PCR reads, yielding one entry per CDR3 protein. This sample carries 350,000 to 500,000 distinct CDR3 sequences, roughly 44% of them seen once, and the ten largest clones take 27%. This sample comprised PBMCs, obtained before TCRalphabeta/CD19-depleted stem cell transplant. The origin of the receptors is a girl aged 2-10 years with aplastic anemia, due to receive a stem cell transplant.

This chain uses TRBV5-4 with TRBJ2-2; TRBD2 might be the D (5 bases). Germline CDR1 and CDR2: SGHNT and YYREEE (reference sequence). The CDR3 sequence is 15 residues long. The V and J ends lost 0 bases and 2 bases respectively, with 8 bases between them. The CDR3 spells CASSLVGVNTGELFF. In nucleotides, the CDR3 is TGTGCCAGCAGCTTGGTCGGGGTCAACACCGGGGAGCTGTTTTTT. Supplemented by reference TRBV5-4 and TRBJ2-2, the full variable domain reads ETGVTQSPTHLIKTRGQQVTLRCSSQSGHNTVSWYQQALGQGPQFIFQYYREEENGRGNFPPRFSGLQFPNYSSELNVNALELDDSALYLCASSLVGVNTGELFFGEGSRLTVL.

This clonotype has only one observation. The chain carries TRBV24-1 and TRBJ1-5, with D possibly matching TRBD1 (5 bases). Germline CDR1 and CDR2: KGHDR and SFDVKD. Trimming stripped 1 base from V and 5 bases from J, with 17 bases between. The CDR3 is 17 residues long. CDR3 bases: TGTGCCACCAGTGATTTACCCGTGGAGGCGGGGGATCAGCCCCAGCATTTT. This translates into CATSDLPVEAGDQPQHF.

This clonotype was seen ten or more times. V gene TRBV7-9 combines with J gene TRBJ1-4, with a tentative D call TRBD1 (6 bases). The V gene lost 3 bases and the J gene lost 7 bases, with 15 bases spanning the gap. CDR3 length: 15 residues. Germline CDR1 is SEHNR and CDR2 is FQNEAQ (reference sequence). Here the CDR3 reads CASSFQGTYGEKLFF. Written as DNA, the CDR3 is TGTGCCAGCAGCTTCCAGGGGACCTACGGTGAAAAACTGTTTTTT.

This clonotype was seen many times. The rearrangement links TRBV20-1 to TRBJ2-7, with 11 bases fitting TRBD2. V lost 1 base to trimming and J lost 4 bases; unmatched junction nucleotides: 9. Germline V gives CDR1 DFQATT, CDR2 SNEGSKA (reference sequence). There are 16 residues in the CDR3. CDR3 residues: CSARGPQVAGGYEQYF. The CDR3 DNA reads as TGCAGTGCTAGAGGCCCCCAGGTAGCGGGAGGGTACGAGCAGTACTTC.

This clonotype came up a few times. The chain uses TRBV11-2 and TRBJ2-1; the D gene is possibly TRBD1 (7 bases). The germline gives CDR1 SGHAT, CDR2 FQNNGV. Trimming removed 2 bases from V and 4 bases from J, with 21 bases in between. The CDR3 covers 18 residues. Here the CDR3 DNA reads TGTGCCAGCAGCTTATCAGCGTCAGGGGGACTGGTGTACAATGAGCAGTTCTTC. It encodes CASSLSASGGLVYNEQFF. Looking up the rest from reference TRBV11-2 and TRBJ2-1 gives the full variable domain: EAGVAQSPRYKIIEKRQSVAFWCNPISGHATLYWYQQILGQGPKLLIQFQNNGVVDDSQLPKDRFSAERLKGVDSTLKIQPAKLEDSAVYLCASSLSASGGLVYNEQFFGPGTRLTVL.

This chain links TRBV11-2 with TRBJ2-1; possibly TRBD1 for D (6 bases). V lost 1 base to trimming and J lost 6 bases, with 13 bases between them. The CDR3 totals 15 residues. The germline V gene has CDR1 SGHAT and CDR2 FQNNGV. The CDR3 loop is CASSLGTVLVNEQFF. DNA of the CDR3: TGTGCCAGCAGCTTAGGGACAGTCCTCGTCAATGAGCAGTTCTTC.

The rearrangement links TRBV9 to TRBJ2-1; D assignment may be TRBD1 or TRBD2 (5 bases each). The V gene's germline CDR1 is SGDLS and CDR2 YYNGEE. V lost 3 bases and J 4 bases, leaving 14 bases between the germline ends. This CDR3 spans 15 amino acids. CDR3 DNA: TGTGCCAGCAGCGAAGATGGGGGACCTTACAATGAGCAGTTCTTC. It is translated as CASSEDGGPYNEQFF.

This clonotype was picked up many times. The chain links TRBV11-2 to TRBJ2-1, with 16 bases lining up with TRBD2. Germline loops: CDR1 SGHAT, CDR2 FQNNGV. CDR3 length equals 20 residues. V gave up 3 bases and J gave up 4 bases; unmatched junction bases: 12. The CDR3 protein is CASSFTGTSGRAQKYNEQFF. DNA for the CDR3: TGTGCCAGCAGCTTTACCGGGACTAGCGGGAGGGCCCAGAAGTACAATGAGCAGTTCTTC.

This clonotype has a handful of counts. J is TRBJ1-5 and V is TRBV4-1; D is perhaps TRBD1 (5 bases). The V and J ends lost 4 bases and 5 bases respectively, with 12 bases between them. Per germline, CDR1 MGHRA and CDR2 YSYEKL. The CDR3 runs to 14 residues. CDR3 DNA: TGCGCCAGCAGCCCCGGGACGGACTATCAGCCCCAGCATTTT. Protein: CASSPGTDYQPQHF.

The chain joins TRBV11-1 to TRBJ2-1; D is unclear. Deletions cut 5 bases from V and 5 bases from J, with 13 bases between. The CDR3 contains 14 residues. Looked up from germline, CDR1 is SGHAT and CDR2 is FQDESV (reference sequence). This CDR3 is CASSPLSPDNEQFF. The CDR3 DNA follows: TGTGCCAGCAGCCCGCTAAGCCCAGACAATGAGCAGTTCTTC.

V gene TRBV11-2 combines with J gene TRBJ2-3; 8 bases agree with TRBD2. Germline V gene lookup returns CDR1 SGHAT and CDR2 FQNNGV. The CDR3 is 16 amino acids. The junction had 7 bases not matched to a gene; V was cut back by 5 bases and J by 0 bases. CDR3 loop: CASSPTSGPSTDTQYF. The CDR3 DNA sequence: TGTGCCAGCAGCCCTACTAGCGGACCTAGCACAGATACGCAGTATTTT.

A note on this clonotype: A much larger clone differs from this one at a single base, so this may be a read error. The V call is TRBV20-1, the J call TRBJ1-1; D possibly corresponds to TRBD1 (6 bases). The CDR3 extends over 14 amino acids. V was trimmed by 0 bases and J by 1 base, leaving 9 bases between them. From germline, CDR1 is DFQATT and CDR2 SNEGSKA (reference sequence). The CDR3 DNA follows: TGCAGTGCTAGAGATACAGGGTCGAACACTGAAGCTTTCTTT. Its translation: CSARDTGSNTEAFF.

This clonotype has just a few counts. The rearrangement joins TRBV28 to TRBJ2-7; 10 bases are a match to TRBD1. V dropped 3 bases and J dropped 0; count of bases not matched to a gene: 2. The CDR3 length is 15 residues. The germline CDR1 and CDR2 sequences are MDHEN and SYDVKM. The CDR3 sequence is CASSLDRGNSYEQYF. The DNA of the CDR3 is TGTGCCAGCAGTTTGGACAGGGGGAACTCCTACGAGCAGTACTTC.

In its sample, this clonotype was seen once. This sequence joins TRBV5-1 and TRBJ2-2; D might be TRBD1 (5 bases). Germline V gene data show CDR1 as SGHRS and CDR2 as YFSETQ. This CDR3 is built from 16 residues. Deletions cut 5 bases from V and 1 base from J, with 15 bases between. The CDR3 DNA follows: TGCGCCAGCAGGCCCCTGGGGCGGCTGAACACCGGGGAGCTGTTTTTT. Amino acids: CASRPLGRLNTGELFF.

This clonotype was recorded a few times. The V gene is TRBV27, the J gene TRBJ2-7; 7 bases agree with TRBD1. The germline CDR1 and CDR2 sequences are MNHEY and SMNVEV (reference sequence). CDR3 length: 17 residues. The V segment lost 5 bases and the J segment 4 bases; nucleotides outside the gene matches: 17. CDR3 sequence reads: CASSNPGQATDHYEQYF. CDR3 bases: TGTGCCAGCAGTAACCCCGGACAGGCCACGGACCATTACGAGCAGTACTTC.

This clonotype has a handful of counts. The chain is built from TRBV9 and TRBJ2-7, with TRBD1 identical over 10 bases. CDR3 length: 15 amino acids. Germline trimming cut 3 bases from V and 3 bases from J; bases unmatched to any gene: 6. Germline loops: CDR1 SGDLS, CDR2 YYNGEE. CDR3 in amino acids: CASSAGQGEYYEQYF. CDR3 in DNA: TGTGCCAGCAGCGCCGGACAGGGGGAATACTACGAGCAGTACTTC. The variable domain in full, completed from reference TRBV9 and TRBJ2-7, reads DSGVTQTPKHLITATGQRVTLRCSPRSGDLSVYWYQQSLDQGLQFLIQYYNGEERAKGNILERFSAQQFPDLHSELNLSSLELGDSALYFCASSAGQGEYYEQYFGPGTRLTVT.

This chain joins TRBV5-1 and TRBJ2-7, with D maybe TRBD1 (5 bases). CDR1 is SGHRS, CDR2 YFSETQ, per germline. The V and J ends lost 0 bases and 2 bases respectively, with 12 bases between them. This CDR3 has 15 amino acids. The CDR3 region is CASSLGQGSPYEQYF. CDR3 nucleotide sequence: TGCGCCAGCAGCTTGGGGCAGGGCAGCCCCTACGAGCAGTACTTC.

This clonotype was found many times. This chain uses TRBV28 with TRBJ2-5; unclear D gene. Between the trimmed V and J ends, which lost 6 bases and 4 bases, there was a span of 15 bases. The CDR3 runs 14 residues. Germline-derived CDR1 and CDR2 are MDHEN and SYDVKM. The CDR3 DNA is TGTGCCAGCAGCTCCAACGTCCCGTCAGAGACCCAGTACTTC. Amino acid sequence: CASSSNVPSETQYF.

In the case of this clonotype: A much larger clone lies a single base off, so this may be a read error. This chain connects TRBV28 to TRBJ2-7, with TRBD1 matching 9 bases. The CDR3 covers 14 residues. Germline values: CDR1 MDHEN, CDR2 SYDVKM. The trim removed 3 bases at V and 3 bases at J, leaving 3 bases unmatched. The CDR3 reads CASSFTGGNYEQYF. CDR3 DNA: TGTGCCAGCAGTTTTACAGGGGGCAACTACGAGCAGTACTTC.

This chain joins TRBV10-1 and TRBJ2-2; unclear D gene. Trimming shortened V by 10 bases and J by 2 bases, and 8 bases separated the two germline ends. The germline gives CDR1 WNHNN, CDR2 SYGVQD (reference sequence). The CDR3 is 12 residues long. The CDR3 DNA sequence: TGCGCCACCCGACGAAACACCGGGGAGCTGTTTTTT. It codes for CATRRNTGELFF.

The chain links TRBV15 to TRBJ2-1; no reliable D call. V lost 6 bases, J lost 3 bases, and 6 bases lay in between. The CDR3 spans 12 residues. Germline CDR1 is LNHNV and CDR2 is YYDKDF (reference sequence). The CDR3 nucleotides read TGTGCCACCAGTACGAACTACAATGAGCAGTTCTTC. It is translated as CATSTNYNEQFF.

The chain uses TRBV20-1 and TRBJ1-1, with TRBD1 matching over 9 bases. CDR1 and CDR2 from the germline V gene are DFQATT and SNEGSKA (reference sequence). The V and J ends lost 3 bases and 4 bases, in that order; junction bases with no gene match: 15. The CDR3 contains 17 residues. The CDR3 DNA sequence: TGCAGTGCTAGGAAGCCGGGACAGGGAATAGGGAGCACTGAAGCTTTCTTT. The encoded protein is CSARKPGQGIGSTEAFF.

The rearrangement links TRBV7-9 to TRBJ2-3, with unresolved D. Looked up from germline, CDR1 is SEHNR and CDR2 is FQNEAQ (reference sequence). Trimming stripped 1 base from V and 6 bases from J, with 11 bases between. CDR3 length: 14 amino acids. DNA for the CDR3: TGTGCCAGCAGCTTAGATCCGGAGAGGGATACGCAGTATTTT. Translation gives CASSLDPERDTQYF. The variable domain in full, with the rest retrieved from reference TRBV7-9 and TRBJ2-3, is DTGVSQNPRHKITKRGQNVTFRCDPISEHNRLYWYRQTLGQGPEFLTYFQNEAQLEKSRLLSDRFSAERPKGSFSTLEIQRTEQGDSAMYLCASSLDPERDTQYFGPGTRLTVL.

The CDR3 bases are TGTGCCAGCAGTGGGGGGGGGGCCGGGACTACTGAAGCTTTCTTT. Translating it yields CASSGGGAGTTEAFF. The J gene is TRBJ1-1, the V gene TRBV2; D is perhaps TRBD1 (6 bases). Germline CDR1 SNHLY, CDR2 FYNNEI. V was clipped by 4 bases and J by 5 bases, with 17 bases between them. This CDR3 spans 15 amino acids.

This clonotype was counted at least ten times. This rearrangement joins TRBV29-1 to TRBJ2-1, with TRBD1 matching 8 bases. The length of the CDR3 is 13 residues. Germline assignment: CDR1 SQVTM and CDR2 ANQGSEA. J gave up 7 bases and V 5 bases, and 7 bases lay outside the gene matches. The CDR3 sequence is CSVKLDRVNEQFF. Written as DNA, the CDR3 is TGCAGCGTTAAATTGGACAGGGTAAATGAGCAGTTCTTC.

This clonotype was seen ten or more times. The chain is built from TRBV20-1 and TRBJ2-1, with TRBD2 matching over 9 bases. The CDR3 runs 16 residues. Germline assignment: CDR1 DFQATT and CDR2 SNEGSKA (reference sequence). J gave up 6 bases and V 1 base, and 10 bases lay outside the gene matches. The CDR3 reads CSARGGGGARSNEQFF. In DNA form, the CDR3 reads TGCAGTGCTAGAGGGGGCGGGGGGGCGCGGAGCAATGAGCAGTTCTTC.

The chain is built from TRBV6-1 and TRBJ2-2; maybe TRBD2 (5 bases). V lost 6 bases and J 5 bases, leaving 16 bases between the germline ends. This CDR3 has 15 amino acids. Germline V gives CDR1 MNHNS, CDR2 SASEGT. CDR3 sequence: CASRRASLWTGELFF. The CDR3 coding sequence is TGTGCCAGCAGGAGGGCTAGCTTGTGGACCGGGGAGCTGTTTTTT.

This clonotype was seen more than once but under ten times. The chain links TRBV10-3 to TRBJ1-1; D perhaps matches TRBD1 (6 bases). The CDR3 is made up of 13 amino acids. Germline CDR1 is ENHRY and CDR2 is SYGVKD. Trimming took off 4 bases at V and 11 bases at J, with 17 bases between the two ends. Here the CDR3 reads CAISAHEGVRAFF. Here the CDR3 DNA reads TGTGCCATCAGTGCCCACGAGGGGGTGAGGGCTTTCTTT.

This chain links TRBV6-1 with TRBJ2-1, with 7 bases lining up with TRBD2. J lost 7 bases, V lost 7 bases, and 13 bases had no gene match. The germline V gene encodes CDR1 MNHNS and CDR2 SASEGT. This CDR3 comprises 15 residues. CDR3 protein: CASTRLASIGNEQFF. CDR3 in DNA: TGTGCCAGCACTAGACTAGCTTCTATAGGGAATGAGCAGTTCTTC.

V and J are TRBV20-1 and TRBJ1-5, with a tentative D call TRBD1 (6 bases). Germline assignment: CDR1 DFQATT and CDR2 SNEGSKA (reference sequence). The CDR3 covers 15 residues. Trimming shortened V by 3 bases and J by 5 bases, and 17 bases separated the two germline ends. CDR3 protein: CSARRWGKGDQPQHF. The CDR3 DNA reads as TGCAGTGCTAGGAGGTGGGGGAAGGGGGATCAGCCCCAGCATTTT.